The 30 T cell receptor beta chains below come from one sample, sequenced in a study of technical replicates of blood from several donors. TCRdb keeps only in-frame clones here, not all; method: immunoSEQ multiplex PCR. Of roughly 60,000 clones listed, about 90% are singletons. What was sequenced was PBMCs. All receptors derive from a human donor in good health. Some clones in this sample may be carry-over from other donors' samples.

The chain has TRBV4-3 and TRBJ2-7; D perhaps matches TRBD1 (6 bases). Germline V gene lookup returns CDR1 LGHNA and CDR2 YSLEER. Trimming cost V 0 bases and J 7 bases, with 16 bases left between them. The CDR3 has 15 amino acids. CDR3 nucleotide sequence: TGCGCCAGCAGCCAAGATTCCAACAGGGTGGGTGAGCAGTACTTC. Amino acids: CASSQDSNRVGEQYF.

This clone occurred once. This chain links TRBV30 with TRBJ2-2; a weak D match, TRBD1 (5 bases). Germline values: CDR1 GTSNPN, CDR2 SVGIG (reference sequence). This CDR3 spans 14 amino acids. V lost 3 bases and J 1 base, leaving 9 bases between the germline ends. CDR3 in DNA: TGTGCCTGGAGACGAGACAGGAACACCGGGGAGCTGTTTTTT. This sequence encodes CAWRRDRNTGELFF.

V gene TRBV6-5 combines with J gene TRBJ1-2, with a weak D call TRBD1 (5 bases). Trimming took 2 bases from V and 3 from J, leaving 13 bases between them. Germline V gene data show CDR1 as MNHEY and CDR2 as SVGAGI. This CDR3 contains 15 residues. CDR3 amino acids: CASSYTGGPDYGYTF. CDR3 nucleotides: TGTGCCAGCAGTTACACAGGTGGACCTGACTATGGCTACACCTTC.

This clone was picked up one time. The genes are TRBV7-9 and TRBJ2-7; possibly TRBD2 for D (6 bases). Germline loops: CDR1 SEHNR, CDR2 FQNEAQ (reference sequence). The V end lost 5 bases, the J end lost 2 bases, and 19 bases lay between the germline ends. The CDR3 runs to 16 residues. CDR3: CASSTEGARRPYEQYF. In DNA form, the CDR3 reads TGTGCCAGCAGCACGGAGGGAGCTAGGAGGCCCTACGAGCAGTACTTC.

This clone was counted only a few times. The V and J genes are TRBV6-1 and TRBJ2-5; tentative D call: TRBD2 (6 bases). This CDR3 has 15 amino acids. With 3 bases removed from V and 5 bases from J, the gap between germline ends came to 16 bases. The germline CDR1 and CDR2 sequences are MNHNS and SASEGT. This CDR3 reads CASSEIGGEVETQYF. The CDR3 DNA reads TGTGCCAGCAGTGAGATAGGAGGGGAGGTGGAGACCCAGTACTTC.

This clone was seen more than once but under ten times. The chain joins TRBV7-2 to TRBJ2-7; TRBD2 matches at 13 bases. Per the germline V gene, CDR1 is SGHTA and CDR2 is FQGNSA. The V gene end was trimmed by 5 bases and the J gene end by 5 bases; junction bases not matched to a gene: 9. This CDR3 has 16 residues. CDR3 coding DNA: TGTGCCAGCAGCGCAATACTAGCGGGAGGGCCCAACGAGCAGTACTTC. Translated: CASSAILAGGPNEQYF.

CDR3 coding DNA: TGTGCCAGCAGCCCCTTCACAGATACGCAGTATTTT. Its translation: CASSPFTDTQYF. The chain joins TRBV14 to TRBJ2-3; D is uncertain. Trimming stripped 4 bases from V and 2 bases from J, with 4 bases between. The CDR3 runs 12 residues. Germline-derived CDR1 and CDR2 are SGHDN and FVKESK.

V gene TRBV11-2 combines with J gene TRBJ2-7; 7 positions match TRBD2. Trimming at V came to 5 bases and at J to 1 base, leaving 17 bases not matched to a gene. This CDR3 is built from 18 residues. Germline V gene lookup returns CDR1 SGHAT and CDR2 FQNNGV. CDR3 amino acids: CASSISVPSGQRSYEQYF. DNA of the CDR3: TGTGCCAGCAGCATCAGCGTGCCTAGCGGCCAACGATCCTACGAGCAGTACTTC.

The count of this clone is one. The J gene is TRBJ2-1, the V gene TRBV19; 8 nucleotides agree with TRBD2. This CDR3 region has 14 residues. CDR1 and CDR2 from the germline V gene are LNHDA and SQIVND (reference sequence). Trimming cost V 8 bases and J 2 bases; bases outside gene matches: 5. The CDR3 reads CASRNGRAYNEQFF. In DNA, the CDR3 is TGTGCCAGTCGGAACGGGAGGGCCTACAATGAGCAGTTCTTC.

The V and J genes are TRBV4-3 and TRBJ2-3; 11 bases agree with TRBD2. After removal of 1 base from V and 6 bases from J, the junction contained 9 bases not matched to a gene. The germline V gene encodes CDR1 LGHNA and CDR2 YSLEER. CDR3 size: 17 residues. The chain's CDR3 is CASSQGAATSGADTQYF. The CDR3 nucleotides read TGCGCCAGCAGCCAAGGCGCTGCGACTAGCGGGGCGGATACGCAGTATTTT.

The chain has TRBV7-2 and TRBJ1-3; D is unclear. This CDR3 comprises 17 residues. Germline V gives CDR1 SGHTA, CDR2 FQGNSA. V was trimmed by 2 bases and J by 0 bases, leaving 14 bases between them. CDR3 protein: CASSLTPVASSGNTIYF. The CDR3 nucleotides are TGTGCCAGCAGCTTAACGCCAGTGGCTAGCTCTGGAAACACCATATATTTT.

The V and J genes are TRBV4-1 and TRBJ2-5; 9 bases map to TRBD1. V trimming: 0 bases; J trimming: 4 bases; junction bases outside the gene matches: 9. This CDR3 region has 17 residues. CDR1 is MGHRA, CDR2 YSYEKL, per germline. This chain's CDR3 is CASSQDGGTGNRETQYF. CDR3 DNA: TGCGCCAGCAGCCAAGATGGGGGGACAGGGAATCGAGAGACCCAGTACTTC.

This clone was recorded once. The rearrangement joins TRBV5-4 to TRBJ2-7; 8 bases match TRBD1. The germline V gene encodes CDR1 SGHNT and CDR2 YYREEE (reference sequence). CDR3 length: 15 residues. V trimming: 4 bases; J trimming: 0 bases; junction bases outside the gene matches: 6. CDR3 in DNA: TGTGCCAGCAGCAACCGGGACAGGTCCTCCTACGAGCAGTACTTC. This translates into CASSNRDRSSYEQYF.

J is TRBJ2-1 and V is TRBV19; 10 bases are shared with TRBD2. The germline V gene has CDR1 LNHDA and CDR2 SQIVND (reference sequence). The CDR3 runs 15 residues. V shed 8 bases, J shed 12 bases, and the junction held 16 bases outside the gene matches. CDR3 nucleotide sequence: TGTGCCAGTGGGGCCGGGACTAGCGCAACAACGGGGCAGTTCTTC. This sequence encodes CASGAGTSATTGQFF.

This clone was picked up one time. The rearrangement uses TRBV13 and TRBJ2-1; possible D gene TRBD2, 5 bases. Germline assignment: CDR1 PRHDT and CDR2 FYEKMQ (reference sequence). This CDR3 is built from 19 residues. The V end lost 5 bases, the J end lost 7 bases, and 30 bases lay between the germline ends. CDR3 DNA: TGTGCCAGCAGCCTTCCCGACCTCTCGGACGGGGAGTTTGGGAATGAGCAGTTCTTC. Translated: CASSLPDLSDGEFGNEQFF.

J is TRBJ2-3 and V is TRBV10-3, with 7 nucleotides matching TRBD1. This CDR3 is built from 15 residues. V lost 5 bases and J lost 5; bases outside the gene matches: 10. The germline CDR1 and CDR2 sequences are ENHRY and SYGVKD. CDR3: CAISRGGDEGDTQYF. CDR3 DNA: TGTGCCATCAGTCGAGGGGGCGATGAGGGAGATACGCAGTATTTT.

The chain joins TRBV6-5 to TRBJ2-7; weak D call: TRBD2 (6 bases). The germline gives CDR1 MNHEY, CDR2 SVGAGI. V dropped 2 bases and J dropped 4 bases, with 12 bases sitting between them. This CDR3 is 14 amino acids long. The CDR3 DNA sequence: TGTGCCAGCAGTTACGGGGTGGGACTGTACGAGCAGTACTTC. This translates into CASSYGVGLYEQYF.

About this clone itself: The same CDR3 arises from other DNA sequences in this sample as well. The V and J genes are TRBV11-2 and TRBJ2-1; a possible D gene is TRBD2 (5 bases). V was clipped by 2 bases and J by 1 base, with 6 bases between them. This CDR3 comprises 14 residues. CDR1 and CDR2 (germline): SGHAT, FQNNGV. Here the CDR3 reads CASSLRGSYNEQFF. Written as DNA, the CDR3 is TGTGCCAGCAGCTTAAGAGGGTCCTACAATGAGCAGTTCTTC.

This chain joins TRBV6-1 and TRBJ1-5; 8 bases match TRBD1. The CDR3 is made up of 16 amino acids. Germline trimming cut 1 base from V and 8 bases from J; bases unmatched to any gene: 10. The germline CDR1 and CDR2 sequences are MNHNS and SASEGT. The CDR3: CASSEDGTGPFEPQHF. For the CDR3, the DNA is TGTGCCAGCAGTGAAGATGGGACAGGCCCTTTCGAGCCCCAGCATTTT.

To note about this clone: One end of the junction does not line up with germline, which may come from a read error. The chain recombines TRBV2 with TRBJ1-1; D gene unclear. Per germline, CDR1 SNHLY and CDR2 FYNNEI. This CDR3 comprises 11 residues. The CDR3 DNA sequence: TGTGCCAGCAGTGAAGGCCGGGGTCTTTACTTT. Amino acid sequence: CASSEGRGLYF. Complete variable domain (other parts from reference TRBV2 and TRBJ1-1): EPEVTQTPSHQVTQMGQEVILRCVPISNHLYFYWYRQILGQKVEFLVSFYNNEISEKSEIFDDQFSVERPDGSNFTLKIRSTKLEDSAMYFCASSEGRGLYFGQGTRLTVV.

The chain couples TRBV9 to TRBJ2-5; the match to TRBD2 covers 13 bases. With 0 bases clipped from V and 4 bases from J, the junction kept 6 bases outside the gene matches. The CDR3 is 17 amino acids. From germline, CDR1 is SGDLS and CDR2 YYNGEE. The CDR3 DNA reads TGTGCCAGCAGCGTAGGGACTAGCGGGAGTGGAGGAGAGACCCAGTACTTC. Residues: CASSVGTSGSGGETQYF.

This chain joins TRBV29-1 and TRBJ1-1; TRBD1 matches at 11 bases. This CDR3 comprises 14 residues. CDR1 is SQVTM, CDR2 ANQGSEA, per germline. V shed 1 base and J 4 bases; nucleotides not matched to a gene: 2. The CDR3 bases are TGCAGCGTTGAAGGGGACAGGGGGGGCACTGAAGCTTTCTTT. This encodes CSVEGDRGGTEAFF.

The rearrangement joins TRBV25-1 to TRBJ2-1; D gene unclear. The CDR3 contains 12 residues. Germline V gene sequence: CDR1 MGHDK, CDR2 SYGVNS. Trimming removed 4 bases at V and 6 bases at J, with 7 bases between. Here the CDR3 DNA reads TGTGCCAGCAGTGGGTACGGCAATGAGCAGTTCTTC. It translates to CASSGYGNEQFF.

The CDR3 coding sequence is TGTGCCAGCAGGGCCCATGGGGCGCGTAACCCCCTCCACTTT. Amino acid sequence: CASRAHGARNPLHF. V and J are TRBV27 and TRBJ1-6; weak D call: TRBD1 (5 bases). CDR1 and CDR2 (germline): MNHEY, SMNVEV (reference sequence). The V gene lost 6 bases and the J gene lost 13 bases, with 19 bases spanning the gap. The CDR3 consists of 14 residues.

This chain connects TRBV6-5 to TRBJ2-7; TRBD2 might be the D (6 bases). V shed 2 bases and J shed 6 bases, with 20 bases lying between them. The germline gives CDR1 MNHEY, CDR2 SVGAGI. The CDR3 spans 16 residues. The CDR3 sequence: CASSYQAGGAGLEQYF. The CDR3 DNA reads as TGTGCCAGCAGTTACCAGGCAGGTGGGGCGGGACTCGAGCAGTACTTC.

The chain employs TRBV9 and TRBJ2-4; the D gene is possibly TRBD1 (5 bases). The V gene lost 2 bases and the J gene lost 8 bases, with 20 bases spanning the gap. Germline V lookup: CDR1 SGDLS, CDR2 YYNGEE. The CDR3 sequence is 16 residues long. The CDR3 loop is CASSVSPTSGWDIQYF. CDR3 coding DNA: TGTGCCAGCAGCGTTTCCCCCACGTCAGGGTGGGACATTCAGTACTTC.

Comment on this clone: At one of its ends the junction is not consistent with the germline gene, which may arise from a read error. The rearrangement links TRBV7-9 to TRBJ2-3; D might be TRBD1 (5 bases). The CDR3 runs 13 residues. Germline CDR1 reads SEHNR; CDR2 reads FQNEAQ (reference sequence). The CDR3 reads CASSSSLTATQYF. The CDR3 nucleotides are TGTGCCAGCAGCTCGAGCCTGACAGCTACGCAGTATTTT.

The V call is TRBV7-3, the J call TRBJ1-2; 7 bases are shared with TRBD1. Germline V gives CDR1 SGHTA, CDR2 FQGTGA. CDR3 length: 13 residues. The ends lost 5 bases at V and 3 bases at J; junction bases unmatched: 3. The CDR3 DNA reads as TGTGCCAGCAGCCTCACAGGGGACTATGGCTACACCTTC. As protein: CASSLTGDYGYTF.

The CDR3 bases are TGTGCCAGCAGCCACCCGGGACAAGTGAACACTGAAGCTTTCTTT. Translating gives CASSHPGQVNTEAFF. This chain links TRBV7-9 with TRBJ1-1; possible D gene TRBD1, 6 bases. The CDR3 extends over 15 amino acids. The germline CDR1 and CDR2 sequences are SEHNR and FQNEAQ (reference sequence). V lost 5 bases, J lost 0 bases, and 13 bases lay in between.

The rearrangement links TRBV12-5 to TRBJ2-1; D perhaps matches TRBD2 (5 bases). Deletions cut 1 base from V and 2 bases from J, with 9 bases between. CDR1 and CDR2 from the germline V gene are LGHNT and FRNRAP. The CDR3 spans 15 residues. CDR3 sequence (DNA): TGTGCTAGTGGTTTGGGAAGCGGAGCCTACAATGAGCAGTTCTTC. Protein product: CASGLGSGAYNEQFF.